The clone carrying this TCR beta chain occurred once. Using immunoSEQ multiplex PCR, the repertoire was profiled, and TCRdb retains in-frame clones only, with some absent. The sample contains 45,000 to 65,000 clones, more than 80% of which appear only once. This sample was taken from a study of OX40 agonist ivuxolimab in advanced cancers. For the study at large: Ivuxolimab is an agonistic anti-OX40 (CD134) antibody, and patients were treated with it. Each dose-escalation patient presented with hepatocellular carcinoma, melanoma, renal cell or head and neck cancer.

The CDR3 spans 16 residues. Trimming shortened V by 0 bases and J by 6 bases, and 15 bases separated the two germline ends. CDR1 and CDR2 (germline): MNHNY, SVGAGI (reference sequence). The sequence was obtained from an adult with an advanced solid tumor such as melanoma, head and neck, liver or kidney cancer. This chain links TRBV6-6 with TRBJ1-5, with a possible D match to TRBD1 (6 bases). Sequenced here: CD4+ or CD8+ T cells sorted from blood, sampled in a trial of the OX40 agonist ivuxolimab. The CDR3 DNA sequence: TGTGCCAGCAGTTACTCACAAGTAGGGGGAAGTCAGCCCCAGCATTTT. This codes for CASSYSQVGGSQPQHF.